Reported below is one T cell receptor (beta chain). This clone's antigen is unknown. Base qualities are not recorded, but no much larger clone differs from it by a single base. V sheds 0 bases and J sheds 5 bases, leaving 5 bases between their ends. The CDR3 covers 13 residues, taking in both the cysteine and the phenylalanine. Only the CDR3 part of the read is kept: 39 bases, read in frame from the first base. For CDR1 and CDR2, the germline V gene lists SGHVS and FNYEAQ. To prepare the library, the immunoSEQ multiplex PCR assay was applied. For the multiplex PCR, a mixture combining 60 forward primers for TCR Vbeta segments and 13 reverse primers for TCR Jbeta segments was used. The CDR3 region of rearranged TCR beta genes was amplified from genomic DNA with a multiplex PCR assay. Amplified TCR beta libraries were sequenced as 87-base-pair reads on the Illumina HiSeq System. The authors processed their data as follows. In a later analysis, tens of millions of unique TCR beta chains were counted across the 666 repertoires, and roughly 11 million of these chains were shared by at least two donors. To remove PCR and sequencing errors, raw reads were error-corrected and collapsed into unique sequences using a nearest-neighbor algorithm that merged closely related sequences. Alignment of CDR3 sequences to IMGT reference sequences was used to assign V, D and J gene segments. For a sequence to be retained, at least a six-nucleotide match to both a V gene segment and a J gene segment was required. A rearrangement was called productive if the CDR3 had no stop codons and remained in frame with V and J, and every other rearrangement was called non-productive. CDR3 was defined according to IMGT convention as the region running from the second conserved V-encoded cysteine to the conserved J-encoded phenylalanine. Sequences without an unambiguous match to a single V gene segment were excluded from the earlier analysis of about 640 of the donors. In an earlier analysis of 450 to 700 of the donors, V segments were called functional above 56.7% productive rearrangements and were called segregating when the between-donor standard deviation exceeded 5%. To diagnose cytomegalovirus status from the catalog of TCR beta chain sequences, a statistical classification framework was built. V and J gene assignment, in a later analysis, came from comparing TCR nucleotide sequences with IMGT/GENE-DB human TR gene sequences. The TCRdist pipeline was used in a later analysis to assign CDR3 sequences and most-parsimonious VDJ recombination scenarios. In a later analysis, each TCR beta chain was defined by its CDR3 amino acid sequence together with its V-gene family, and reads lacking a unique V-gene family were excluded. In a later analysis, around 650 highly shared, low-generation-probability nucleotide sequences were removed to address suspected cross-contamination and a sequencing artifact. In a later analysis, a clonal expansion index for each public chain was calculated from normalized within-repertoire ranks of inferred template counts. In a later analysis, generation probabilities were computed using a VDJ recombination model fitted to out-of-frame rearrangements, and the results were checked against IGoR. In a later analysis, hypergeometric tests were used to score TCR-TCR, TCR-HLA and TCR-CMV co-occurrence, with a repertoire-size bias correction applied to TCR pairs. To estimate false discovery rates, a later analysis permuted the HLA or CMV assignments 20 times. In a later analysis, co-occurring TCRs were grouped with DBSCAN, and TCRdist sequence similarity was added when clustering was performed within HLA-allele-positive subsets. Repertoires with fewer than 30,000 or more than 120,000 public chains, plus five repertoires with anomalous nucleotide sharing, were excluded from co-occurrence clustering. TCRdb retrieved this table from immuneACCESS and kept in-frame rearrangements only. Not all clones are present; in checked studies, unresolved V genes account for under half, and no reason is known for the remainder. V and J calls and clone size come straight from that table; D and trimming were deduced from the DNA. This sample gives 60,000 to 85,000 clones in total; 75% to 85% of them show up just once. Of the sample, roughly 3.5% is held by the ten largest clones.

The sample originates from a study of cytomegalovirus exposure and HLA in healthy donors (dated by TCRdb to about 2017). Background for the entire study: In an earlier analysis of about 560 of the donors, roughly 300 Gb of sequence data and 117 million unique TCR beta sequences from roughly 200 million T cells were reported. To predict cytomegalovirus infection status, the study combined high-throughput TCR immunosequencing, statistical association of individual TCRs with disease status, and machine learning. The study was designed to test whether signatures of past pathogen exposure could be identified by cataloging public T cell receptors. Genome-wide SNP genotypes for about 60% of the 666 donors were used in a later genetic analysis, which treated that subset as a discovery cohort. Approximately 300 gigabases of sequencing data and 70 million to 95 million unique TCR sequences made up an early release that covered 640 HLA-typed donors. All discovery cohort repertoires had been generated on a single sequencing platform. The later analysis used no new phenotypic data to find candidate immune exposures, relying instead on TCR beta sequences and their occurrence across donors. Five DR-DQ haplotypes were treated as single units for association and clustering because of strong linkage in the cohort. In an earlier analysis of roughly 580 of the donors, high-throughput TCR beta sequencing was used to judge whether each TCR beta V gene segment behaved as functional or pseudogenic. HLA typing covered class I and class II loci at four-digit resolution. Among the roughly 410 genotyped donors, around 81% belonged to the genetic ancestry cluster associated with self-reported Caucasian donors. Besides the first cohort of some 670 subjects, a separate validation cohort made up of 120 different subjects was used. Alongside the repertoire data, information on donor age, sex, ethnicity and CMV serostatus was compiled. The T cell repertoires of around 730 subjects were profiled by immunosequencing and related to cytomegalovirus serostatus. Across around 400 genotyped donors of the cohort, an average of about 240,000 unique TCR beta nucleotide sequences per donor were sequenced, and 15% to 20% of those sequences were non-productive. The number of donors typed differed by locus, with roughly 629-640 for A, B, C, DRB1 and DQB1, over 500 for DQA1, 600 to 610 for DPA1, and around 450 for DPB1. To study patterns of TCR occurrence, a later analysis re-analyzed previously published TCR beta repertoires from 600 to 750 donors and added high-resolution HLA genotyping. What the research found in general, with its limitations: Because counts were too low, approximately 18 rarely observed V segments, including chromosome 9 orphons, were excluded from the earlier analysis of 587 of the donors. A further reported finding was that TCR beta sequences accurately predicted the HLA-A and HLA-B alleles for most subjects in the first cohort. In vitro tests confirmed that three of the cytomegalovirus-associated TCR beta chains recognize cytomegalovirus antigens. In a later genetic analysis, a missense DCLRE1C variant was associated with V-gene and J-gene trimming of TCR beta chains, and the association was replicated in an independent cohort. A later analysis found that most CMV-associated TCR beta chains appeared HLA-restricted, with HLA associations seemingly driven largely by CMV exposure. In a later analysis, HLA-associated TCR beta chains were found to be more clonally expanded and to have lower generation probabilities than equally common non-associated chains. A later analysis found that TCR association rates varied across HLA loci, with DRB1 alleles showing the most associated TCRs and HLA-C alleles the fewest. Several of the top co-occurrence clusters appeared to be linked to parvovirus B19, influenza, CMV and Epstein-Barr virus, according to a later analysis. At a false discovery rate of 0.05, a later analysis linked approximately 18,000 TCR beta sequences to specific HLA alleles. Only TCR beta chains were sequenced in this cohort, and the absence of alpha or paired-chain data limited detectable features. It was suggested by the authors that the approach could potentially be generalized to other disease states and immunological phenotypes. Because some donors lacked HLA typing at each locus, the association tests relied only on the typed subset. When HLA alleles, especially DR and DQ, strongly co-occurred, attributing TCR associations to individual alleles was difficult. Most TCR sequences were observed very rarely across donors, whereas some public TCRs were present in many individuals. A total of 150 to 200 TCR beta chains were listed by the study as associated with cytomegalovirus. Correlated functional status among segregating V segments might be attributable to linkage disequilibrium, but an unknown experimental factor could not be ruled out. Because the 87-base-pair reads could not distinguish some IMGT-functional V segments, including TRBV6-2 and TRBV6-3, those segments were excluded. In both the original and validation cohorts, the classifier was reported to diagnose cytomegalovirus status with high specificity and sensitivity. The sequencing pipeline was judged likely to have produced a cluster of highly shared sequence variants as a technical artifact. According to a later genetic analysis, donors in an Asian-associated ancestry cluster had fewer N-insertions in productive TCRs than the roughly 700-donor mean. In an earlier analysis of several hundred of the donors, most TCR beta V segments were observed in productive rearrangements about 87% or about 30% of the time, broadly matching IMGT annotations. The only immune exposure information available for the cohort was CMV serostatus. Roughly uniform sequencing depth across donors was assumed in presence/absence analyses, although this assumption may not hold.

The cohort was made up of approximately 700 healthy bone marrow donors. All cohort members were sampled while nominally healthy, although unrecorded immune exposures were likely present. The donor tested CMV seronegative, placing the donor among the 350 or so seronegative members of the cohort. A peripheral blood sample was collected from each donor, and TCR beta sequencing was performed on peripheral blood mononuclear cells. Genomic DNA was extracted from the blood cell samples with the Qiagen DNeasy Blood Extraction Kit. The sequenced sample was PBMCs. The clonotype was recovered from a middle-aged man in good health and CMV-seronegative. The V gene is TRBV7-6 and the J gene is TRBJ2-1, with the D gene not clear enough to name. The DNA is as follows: TGTGCCAGCAGCTTAGCACAAGACAATGAGCAGTTCTTC. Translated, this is CASSLAQDNEQFF.